This T cell receptor (beta chain) was observed in a study of blood T cells in healthy people across ages. Combining a sample-barcoded 5' primer with a J-beta primer mix, a second PCR ran for 7 to 11 cycles. Each of the samples gave a minimum of 2.5 million paired-end reads that contained CDR3. TCRdb itself ran the 5' RACE reads through MiXCR, one entry per CDR3 protein. The table lists hundreds of thousands of distinct CDR3 sequences, 20% to 25% of them singletons, with roughly 3.6% in the top ten. CDR1 and CDR2 (germline): SGDLS, YYNGEE. V lost 4 bases, J lost 1 base, and 7 bases stayed unmatched. The CDR3 is 16 residues long. Healthy Caucasians from Russia aged about 6 to 90 served as donors.

The chain employs TRBV9 and TRBJ2-1; 8 bases are shared with TRBD1. The specimen sequenced was blood. This receptor was obtained from a man between 65 and 85 years old in good health. This CDR3 is CASSPRGDRSYNEQFF. The CDR3 region has the DNA TGTGCCAGCAGCCCCAGGGGGGACAGGTCCTACAATGAGCAGTTCTTC.